This is a list of T cell receptor beta chains from one sample in a study of CD8 T cells in ankylosing spondylitis. TCRdb re-derived calls from the 5' RACE reads in MiXCR, one entry per CDR3 protein. Of hundreds of thousands of distinct CDR3 sequences in the sample, about 24% were seen once. Sequenced sample: blood, either unsorted or a sorted T cell fraction (not recorded which). These receptors originate from a male donor with ankylosing spondylitis. The CDR3 runs from the conserved cysteine through the conserved F or W. The D gene is left open where the match is weak. A row's size may be missing; if present it is once, few, many or a size class.

DNA: TGTGCCAGCAGCTTACAGGGAACTTTCTACAATGAGCAGTTCTTC
CDR3: CASSLQGTFYNEQFF
D: -
J: TRBJ2-1
V: TRBV7-8
size: -

DNA: TGTGCCAGCAGTTCTCAGAAGGCCAAAGGGTACTATGGCTACACCTTC
CDR3: CASSSQKAKGYYGYTF
D: -
J: TRBJ1-2
V: TRBV27
size: once

DNA: TGTGCCAGCAGCCTCGGCCTTAGGGGGTACGAGCAGTACTTC
CDR3: CASSLGLRGYEQYF
D: -
J: TRBJ2-7
V: TRBV3-1
size: -

DNA: TGTGCCAGCAGCCATCCGTCGACAGCAGCGGTAACCTACAATGAGCAGTTCTTC
CDR3: CASSHPSTAAVTYNEQFF
D: -
J: TRBJ2-1
V: TRBV3-1
size: few

DNA: TGTGCCATCACCGACAGGGTCCAAGAGACCCAGTACTTC
CDR3: CAITDRVQETQYF
D: TRBD1
J: TRBJ2-5
V: TRBV10-3
size: -

DNA: TGTGCCAGCACAACTAGCGGGAGACGCACAGATACGCAGTATTTT
CDR3: CASTTSGRRTDTQYF
D: TRBD2
J: TRBJ2-3
V: TRBV7-2
size: few

DNA: TGTGCCAGCAGTTTCCTAATGGGGCAGGGAAGGAACATTCAGTACTTC
CDR3: CASSFLMGQGRNIQYF
D: -
J: TRBJ2-4
V: TRBV6-2/TRBV6-3
size: -

DNA: TGTGCCGGTGGACAAATGGGTGACACTGAAGCTTTCTTT
CDR3: CAGGQMGDTEAFF
D: -
J: TRBJ1-1
V: TRBV18
size: -

DNA: TGCAGCGTTCAAGGGGCGCCGGAATATGAGCAGTTCTTC
CDR3: CSVQGAPEYEQFF
D: -
J: TRBJ2-1
V: TRBV29-1
size: -

DNA: TGTGCCAGCAGCTTAGCCTTTCCCTCTGGAAACACCATATATTTT
CDR3: CASSLAFPSGNTIYF
D: -
J: TRBJ1-3
V: TRBV7-9
size: -

DNA: TGCAGTGCCCCCCGTCGCCTGAAAGAGACCCAGTACTTC
CDR3: CSAPRRLKETQYF
D: -
J: TRBJ2-5
V: TRBV20-1
size: -

DNA: TGCGCCAGCAGCGAGTCCCTTGGACAGGGTAGGAACGAGCAGTACTTC
CDR3: CASSESLGQGRNEQYF
D: TRBD1
J: TRBJ2-7
V: TRBV5-1
size: -

DNA: TGTGCCAGCAGCCGCCGGGACGCCTTCTCTGGAAACACCATATATTTT
CDR3: CASSRRDAFSGNTIYF
D: -
J: TRBJ1-3
V: TRBV7-2
size: -

DNA: TGTGCCAGCAGCCTAAACTGGGCTCATGAGCAGTTCTTC
CDR3: CASSLNWAHEQFF
D: -
J: TRBJ2-1
V: TRBV11-2
size: few

DNA: TGCAGTGCTAGGGAGGGGACGCAGCCCCAGCATTTT
CDR3: CSAREGTQPQHF
D: -
J: TRBJ1-5
V: TRBV20-1
size: few

DNA: TGTGCCAGCAGTTACCTTGGACCTCTAGGAGCTTTCTTT
CDR3: CASSYLGPLGAFF
D: -
J: TRBJ1-1
V: TRBV6-2/TRBV6-3
size: few

DNA: TGTGCCAGCAGGGCGGGCACCTACAATGAGCAGTTCTTC
CDR3: CASRAGTYNEQFF
D: -
J: TRBJ2-1
V: TRBV12-3/TRBV12-4
size: -

DNA: TGTGCCAGCGGAGACAGGAGTACCTACGAGCAGTACTTC
CDR3: CASGDRSTYEQYF
D: -
J: TRBJ2-7
V: TRBV12-3/TRBV12-4
size: few

DNA: TGCGCCAGCAGCAAGTCTAGCGGGAGGGAACGTGAGCAGTTCTTC
CDR3: CASSKSSGREREQFF
D: TRBD2
J: TRBJ2-1
V: TRBV4-1
size: few

DNA: TGCGCCAGCAGTGATCTGGCAGGGAGGAACGAGCAGTACTTC
CDR3: CASSDLAGRNEQYF
D: -
J: TRBJ2-7
V: TRBV10-1
size: few

DNA: TGCAGTGCAAGGGACAGGGTGGGTACAGATACGCAGTATTTT
CDR3: CSARDRVGTDTQYF
D: TRBD1
J: TRBJ2-3
V: TRBV20-1
size: few

DNA: TGTGCCAGCAGTCCACGAGCCGCCTTGGAATTTTATGGCTACACCTTC
CDR3: CASSPRAALEFYGYTF
D: -
J: TRBJ1-2
V: TRBV25-1
size: few

DNA: TGCAGCGTTGAGGTCCTGGGTCGGAACATTCAGTACTTC
CDR3: CSVEVLGRNIQYF
D: -
J: TRBJ2-4
V: TRBV29-1
size: -

DNA: TGTGCCACCAGAATGGCCGGGACAGCACACTATGGCTACACCTTC
CDR3: CATRMAGTAHYGYTF
D: TRBD1
J: TRBJ1-2
V: TRBV15
size: -

DNA: TGTGCCACCAGCAGAGTCACCGGGGAGCTGTTTTTT
CDR3: CATSRVTGELFF
D: -
J: TRBJ2-2
V: TRBV15
size: few

DNA: TGTGCCACCAGTGATTTGACCCAACTAACGGACAGGGGCGTGAACACTGAAGCTTTCTTT
CDR3: CATSDLTQLTDRGVNTEAFF
D: TRBD1
J: TRBJ1-1
V: TRBV24-1
size: few

DNA: TGCGCCAACCGGGACCCCCGCACAGATACGCAGTATTTT
CDR3: CANRDPRTDTQYF
D: -
J: TRBJ2-3
V: TRBV10-2
size: -

DNA: TGTGCCAGCACAGGAGGGAATCAGCCCCAGCATTTT
CDR3: CASTGGNQPQHF
D: -
J: TRBJ1-5
V: TRBV6-6
size: -

DNA: TGTGCCAGCAGCGACAGGGGAAGGGGAAACACCATATATTTT
CDR3: CASSDRGRGNTIYF
D: TRBD1
J: TRBJ1-3
V: TRBV7-2
size: -

DNA: TGTGCCAGCAGCTTAGTGGCAGGGGGAAGGGACACTGAAGCTTTCTTT
CDR3: CASSLVAGGRDTEAFF
D: TRBD1
J: TRBJ1-1
V: TRBV7-2
size: -

DNA: TGCGCCAGCCGACCGGGGGGGGCCCTGAACACCGGGGAGCTGTTTTTT
CDR3: CASRPGGALNTGELFF
D: TRBD2
J: TRBJ2-2
V: TRBV5-1
size: few

DNA: TGTGCCAGCAGTTTAGATTATTTGGGGACCCAGTACTTC
CDR3: CASSLDYLGTQYF
D: -
J: TRBJ2-5
V: TRBV12-3/TRBV12-4
size: -

DNA: TGTGCCAGCAGCTCCGGGGCCTCCGACTCAGATACGCAGTATTTT
CDR3: CASSSGASDSDTQYF
D: -
J: TRBJ2-3
V: TRBV6-1
size: -

DNA: TGTGCCAGCAGCCCCGCCTTAGGACTAGCGGGAGGAGAGACCCAGTACTTC
CDR3: CASSPALGLAGGETQYF
D: TRBD2
J: TRBJ2-5
V: TRBV2
size: few

DNA: TGTGCCACCAGTGATACAGGGGGGACCTCCTACGAGCAGTACTTC
CDR3: CATSDTGGTSYEQYF
D: TRBD1
J: TRBJ2-7
V: TRBV24-1
size: -

DNA: TGCGCCAGCAGCCTGGGACCGGAGGGAGCTGCCTACGAGCAGTACTTC
CDR3: CASSLGPEGAAYEQYF
D: -
J: TRBJ2-7
V: TRBV5-1
size: once

DNA: TGTGCCACCAGCAGAGATCTTTTAGATAGAGTGCCGCGCGCTTTCTTT
CDR3: CATSRDLLDRVPRAFF
D: -
J: TRBJ1-1
V: TRBV15
size: -

DNA: TGTGCCAGCAGGCGTGACGGACAGGGGGGCACTGAAGCTTTCTTT
CDR3: CASRRDGQGGTEAFF
D: TRBD1
J: TRBJ1-1
V: TRBV3-1
size: -

DNA: TGTGCCAGCAGTTTAGAATGGCAGCTGAACACTGAAGCTTTCTTT
CDR3: CASSLEWQLNTEAFF
D: -
J: TRBJ1-1
V: TRBV12-3/TRBV12-4
size: few

DNA: TGTGCCAGCAGCTCCACATGGGTTCGAACAATAAATAGAAACTATGGCTACACCTTC
CDR3: CASSSTWVRTINRNYGYTF
D: -
J: TRBJ1-2
V: TRBV12-3/TRBV12-4
size: -

DNA: TGTGCCAGCACCACTAGCGGGGGGGGCTACGAGCAGTACTTC
CDR3: CASTTSGGGYEQYF
D: TRBD2
J: TRBJ2-7
V: TRBV7-2
size: -

DNA: TGTGCCTGGAGTGTATCCGGCGGGAGATTGGATACGCAGTATTTT
CDR3: CAWSVSGGRLDTQYF
D: TRBD2
J: TRBJ2-3
V: TRBV30
size: -

DNA: TGTGCCAGCAGCCAGGACCACACCACAGATACGCAGTATTTT
CDR3: CASSQDHTTDTQYF
D: -
J: TRBJ2-3
V: TRBV7-9
size: -

DNA: TGTGCCAGCATGCTAGCGGGATACAGCACAGATACGCAGTATTTT
CDR3: CASMLAGYSTDTQYF
D: TRBD2
J: TRBJ2-3
V: TRBV7-6
size: -

DNA: TGTGCCAGCAGCCCAGGGGGAAGCTCCTACGAGCAGTACTTC
CDR3: CASSPGGSSYEQYF
D: TRBD1
J: TRBJ2-7
V: TRBV7-9
size: -

DNA: TGTGCCAGCAGCCAAACAGGGGGCGTAAATCAGCCCCAGCATTTT
CDR3: CASSQTGGVNQPQHF
D: TRBD1
J: TRBJ1-5
V: TRBV3-1
size: -

DNA: TGCGCCAGCAGCGACGGGGGTAGCGAGACCCAGTACTTC
CDR3: CASSDGGSETQYF
D: -
J: TRBJ2-5
V: TRBV5-1
size: -

DNA: TGCGCCAGCAGCCAGGCTAGCGGGAGGGCAGAGACCCAGTACTTC
CDR3: CASSQASGRAETQYF
D: TRBD2
J: TRBJ2-5
V: TRBV4-1
size: -

DNA: TGCAGTGCTAGAGGGGGAGTTAATTCACCCCTCCACTTT
CDR3: CSARGGVNSPLHF
D: -
J: TRBJ1-6
V: TRBV20-1
size: -

DNA: TGTGCCAGAGAAGGGGTAGGAAGTCGCTCCGGGGAGCTGTTTTTT
CDR3: CAREGVGSRSGELFF
D: -
J: TRBJ2-2
V: TRBV14
size: -

DNA: TGTGCCAGCAGCCGATCTACAGGATACGAGCAGTACTTC
CDR3: CASSRSTGYEQYF
D: -
J: TRBJ2-7
V: TRBV5-6
size: -

DNA: TGCAGCGCCGCTCTCGGGGGGGCTGGCACTGAAGCTTTCTTT
CDR3: CSAALGGAGTEAFF
D: -
J: TRBJ1-1
V: TRBV29-1
size: few

DNA: TGTGCCAGCAGTTTTCCCGGGGTAGCTGGGTACAATGAGCAGTTCTTC
CDR3: CASSFPGVAGYNEQFF
D: -
J: TRBJ2-1
V: TRBV12-3/TRBV12-4
size: few

DNA: TGCGCCAGCAGCCAGGAGGCGTCAGGGAAGTTCTTC
CDR3: CASSQEASGKFF
D: -
J: TRBJ2-1
V: TRBV4-1
size: -

DNA: TGTGCCAGCAGCTTCAGTCTAGGCGTTTTAGGTACGCAGTATTTT
CDR3: CASSFSLGVLGTQYF
D: -
J: TRBJ2-3
V: TRBV7-2
size: -

DNA: TGTGCCAGCAGCTTATTCTCACGACAGGGGGCCGGGGAGCTGTTTTTT
CDR3: CASSLFSRQGAGELFF
D: TRBD1
J: TRBJ2-2
V: TRBV7-8
size: -

DNA: TGTGCCAGCAGCAGGGGACTAGCGGGAGTTAGGGATACGCAGTATTTT
CDR3: CASSRGLAGVRDTQYF
D: TRBD2
J: TRBJ2-3
V: TRBV7-2
size: -

DNA: TGTGCCAGCAGTCCAAGCGGGGCCCTGTACAATGAGCAGTTCTTC
CDR3: CASSPSGALYNEQFF
D: TRBD2
J: TRBJ2-1
V: TRBV7-9
size: -

DNA: TGTGCTAGTGGTTTGGGGCGGGATGGAGAGACCCAGTACTTC
CDR3: CASGLGRDGETQYF
D: -
J: TRBJ2-5
V: TRBV12-5
size: -

DNA: TGTGCCAGCAGCTCGGATGGGACACCGAATGAAAAACTGTTTTTT
CDR3: CASSSDGTPNEKLFF
D: -
J: TRBJ1-4
V: TRBV7-9
size: -